These 15 T cell receptor beta chains share one sample of origin, sequenced in a study of T cells after yellow fever vaccination. One entry per CDR3 protein results from TCRdb running MiXCR on the 5' RACE reads. The sample comprises over 45,000 distinct CDR3 sequences, approximately 6% of which are singletons, and roughly 30% rests with the top ten. The sequences come from PBMCs, either bulk or a sorted T-cell subset (CD4+, CD8+, memory, or dextramer-sorted; not recorded which), collected on the day of the yellow fever booster vaccination. Source of these receptors: a man aged 18 to 29 who received the YFV17D yellow fever vaccine.

This clonotype appeared many times. The chain has TRBV4-3 and TRBJ1-2; D is possibly TRBD1 (6 bases). The length of the CDR3 is 16 residues. CDR1 is LGHNA, CDR2 YSLEER, per germline. Trimming pared 0 bases from V and 6 bases from J, leaving 17 bases between. CDR3 bases: TGCGCCAGCAGCCAAGATTTATGGGACAATGCAAATGGCTACACCTTC. It yields the protein CASSQDLWDNANGYTF.

This clonotype was observed a few times. The CDR3 loop reads CASSRVGEEGTQYF. CDR3 bases: TGCGCCAGCAGCCGTGTCGGGGAAGAGGGGACCCAGTACTTC. This chain links TRBV4-1 with TRBJ2-5; maybe TRBD2 (5 bases). CDR1 is MGHRA and CDR2 is YSYEKL in the germline V gene. Between the trimmed V and J ends, which lost 4 bases and 7 bases, there was a span of 16 bases. The CDR3 loop spans 14 amino acids.

A few counts support this clonotype. V gene TRBV6-5 combines with J gene TRBJ1-2; D perhaps matches TRBD1 (5 bases). CDR3 length: 16 residues. Germline values: CDR1 MNHEY, CDR2 SVGAGI. The V end was cut by 1 base, the J end by 5 bases, with 17 bases between. The CDR3 DNA is TGTGCCAGCAGTTACTGGACCGGGGGAATGGGTTATGGCTACACCTTC. Translated: CASSYWTGGMGYGYTF.

This clonotype was found a few times. The chain couples TRBV5-1 to TRBJ2-7; no firm D call. The CDR3 sequence is 15 residues long. Germline-derived CDR1 and CDR2 are SGHRS and YFSETQ. Trimming removed 0 bases at V and 2 bases at J, with 12 bases between. The chain's CDR3 is CASSLEPGGAYEQYV. CDR3 sequence (DNA): TGCGCCAGCAGCTTGGAGCCAGGTGGGGCCTACGAGCAGTACGTC.

J is TRBJ2-5 and V is TRBV4-2; 8 nucleotides line up with TRBD2. The J segment lost 5 bases and the V segment lost 4 bases, leaving 15 bases of the junction unmatched. The germline gives CDR1 LGHNA, CDR2 YNFKEQ. The CDR3 consists of 17 residues. The CDR3 nucleotides read TGTGCCAGCAGCCTGTCGGGGGGGCGGGGCACAAAGGAGACCCAGTACTTC. This gives the protein CASSLSGGRGTKETQYF.

This clonotype came up many times. This chain joins TRBV13 and TRBJ1-3; 8 nucleotides agree with TRBD1. This CDR3 is 16 amino acids long. Germline CDR1 is PRHDT and CDR2 is FYEKMQ (reference sequence). J lost 3 bases, V lost 2 bases, and 6 bases had no gene match. CDR3: CASSLLARGHGNTIYF. The CDR3 DNA reads as TGTGCCAGCAGCTTACTTGCCAGGGGGCATGGAAACACCATATATTTT.

The V call is TRBV4-1, the J call TRBJ2-2, with D tentatively TRBD1 (6 bases). The V and J ends lost 3 bases and 3 bases respectively, with 14 bases between them. This CDR3 comprises 16 residues. CDR1 MGHRA and CDR2 YSYEKL come from the germline V gene. As DNA, the CDR3 is TGCGCCAGCAGCCACCCCGGGACATATGACACCGGGGAGCTGTTTTTT. This sequence encodes CASSHPGTYDTGELFF.

This clonotype was observed at least ten times. J is TRBJ2-1 and V is TRBV27; D is undetermined. The CDR3 covers 13 residues. The germline V gene encodes CDR1 MNHEY and CDR2 SMNVEV (reference sequence). The V end was cut by 6 bases, the J end by 3 bases, with 9 bases between. The CDR3 loop is CASSPGLYNEQFF. CDR3 in DNA: TGTGCCAGCAGCCCGGGTCTCTACAATGAGCAGTTCTTC.

This clonotype was seen only a few times. This chain uses TRBV25-1 with TRBJ1-1, with TRBD1 as a possible D gene (5 bases). V was trimmed by 6 bases and J by 5 bases, leaving 13 bases between them. This CDR3 region has 13 residues. The germline CDR1 and CDR2 sequences are MGHDK and SYGVNS. CDR3 loop: CASRGGAYTEAFF. DNA of the CDR3: TGTGCCAGCAGGGGGGGAGCGTATACTGAAGCTTTCTTT.

The sample holds a few counts of this clonotype. The V call is TRBV6-1, the J call TRBJ1-5, with D perhaps matching TRBD1 (5 bases). The CDR3 totals 18 residues. V dropped 2 bases and J dropped 1 base, with 18 bases sitting between them. Germline V lookup: CDR1 MNHNS, CDR2 SASEGT. The CDR3 is CASSERRAGHPSNQPQHF. The CDR3 DNA follows: TGTGCCAGCAGTGAAAGGAGGGCGGGGCACCCAAGCAATCAGCCCCAGCATTTT.

This clonotype was seen only a few times. CDR3 bases: TGTGCCAGCAGTTTACAGGGGGTGAGCAATGAGCAGTTCTTC. Translated: CASSLQGVSNEQFF. V gene TRBV6-5 combines with J gene TRBJ2-1; TRBD1 aligns across 8 bases. Germline V gene lookup returns CDR1 MNHEY and CDR2 SVGAGI. V shed 4 bases, J shed 6 bases, and the junction held 5 bases outside the gene matches. The CDR3 has 14 residues.

In its sample, this clonotype was seen a few times. V is TRBV4-1 and J is TRBJ1-5; D might be TRBD1 (5 bases). Germline CDR1 reads MGHRA; CDR2 reads YSYEKL. The V end lost 4 bases, the J end lost 1 base, and 11 bases lay between the germline ends. This CDR3 is 15 amino acids long. The CDR3 is CASSPSRGSNQPQHF. In DNA form, the CDR3 reads TGCGCCAGCAGCCCCAGTCGGGGGAGCAATCAGCCCCAGCATTTT.

This sequence joins TRBV24-1 and TRBJ1-1; 11 bases map to TRBD1. This CDR3 region has 14 residues. The ends lost 4 bases at V and 8 bases at J; junction bases unmatched: 5. From germline, CDR1 is KGHDR and CDR2 SFDVKD. The CDR3 DNA follows: TGTGCCACCAGTGACGGGGGACAGGGGGACGAAGCTTTCTTT. Encoded protein: CATSDGGQGDEAFF.

The chain recombines TRBV3-1 with TRBJ2-7, with unresolved D. V shed 3 bases and J shed 0 bases, with 9 bases lying between them. Germline CDR1 LGHDT, CDR2 YNNKEL (reference sequence). The CDR3 has 14 residues. Here the CDR3 reads CASSQASSSYEQYV. CDR3 sequence (DNA): TGTGCCAGCAGCCAGGCATCCAGCTCCTACGAGCAGTACGTC.

Ten or more counts support this clonotype. The chain is built from TRBV4-1 and TRBJ1-6; D perhaps matches TRBD1 (6 bases). The germline V gene encodes CDR1 MGHRA and CDR2 YSYEKL. V shed 0 bases and J shed 9 bases, with 9 bases lying between them. The CDR3 has 14 amino acids. The CDR3 DNA reads TGCGCCAGCAGCCAAGACAGGGGAGCTTCACCCCTCCACTTT. It codes for CASSQDRGASPLHF.